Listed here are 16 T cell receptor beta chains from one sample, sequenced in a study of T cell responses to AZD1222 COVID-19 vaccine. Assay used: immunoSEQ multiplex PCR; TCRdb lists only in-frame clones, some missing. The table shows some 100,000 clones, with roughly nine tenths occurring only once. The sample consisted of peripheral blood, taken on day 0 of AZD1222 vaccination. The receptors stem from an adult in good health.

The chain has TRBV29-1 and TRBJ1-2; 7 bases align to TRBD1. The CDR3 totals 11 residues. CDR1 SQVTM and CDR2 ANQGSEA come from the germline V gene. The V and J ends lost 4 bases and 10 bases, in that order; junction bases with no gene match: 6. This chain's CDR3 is CSVGGDRSYTF. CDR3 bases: TGCAGCGTTGGGGGGGACAGATCCTACACCTTC.

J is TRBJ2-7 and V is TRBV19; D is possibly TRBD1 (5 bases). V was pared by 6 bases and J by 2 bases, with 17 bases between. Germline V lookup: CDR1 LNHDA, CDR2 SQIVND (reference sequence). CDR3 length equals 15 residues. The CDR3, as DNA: TGTGCCAGTAGACTCCAGGGATATCGAACCTACGAGCAGTACTTC. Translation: CASRLQGYRTYEQYF. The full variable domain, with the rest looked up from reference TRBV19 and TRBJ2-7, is DGGITQSPKYLFRKEGQNVTLSCEQNLNHDAMYWYRQDPGQGLRLIYYSQIVNDFQKGDIAEGYSVSREKKESFPLTVTSAQKNPTAFYLCASRLQGYRTYEQYFGPGTRLTVT.

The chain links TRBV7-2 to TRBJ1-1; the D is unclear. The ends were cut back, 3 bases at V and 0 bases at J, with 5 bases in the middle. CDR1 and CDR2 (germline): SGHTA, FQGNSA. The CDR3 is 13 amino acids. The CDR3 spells CASSFRMNTEAFF. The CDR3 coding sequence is TGTGCCAGCAGCTTCCGGATGAACACTGAAGCTTTCTTT.

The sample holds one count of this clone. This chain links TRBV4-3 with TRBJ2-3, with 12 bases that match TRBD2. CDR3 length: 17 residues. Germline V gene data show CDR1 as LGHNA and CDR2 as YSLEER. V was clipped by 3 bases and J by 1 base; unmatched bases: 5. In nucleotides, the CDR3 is TGCGCCAGCAGCCACTGGACTAGCGGGGCGGGCACAGATACGCAGTATTTT. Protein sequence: CASSHWTSGAGTDTQYF.

The DNA of the CDR3 is TGTGCCTGGAGTGTTGGGGCCACGGACGAGCAGTACTTC. Its translation: CAWSVGATDEQYF. V usage is TRBV30 and J usage is TRBJ2-7; perhaps TRBD1 as D (5 bases). Germline CDR1 GTSNPN, CDR2 SVGIG (reference sequence). Trimming left V 0 bases short and J 5 bases short, with 11 bases between. The CDR3 consists of 13 residues. The variable domain in full, with the rest retrieved from reference TRBV30 and TRBJ2-7, is SQTIHQWPATLVQPVGSPLSLECTVEGTSNPNLYWYRQAAGRGLQLLFYSVGIGQISSEVPQNLSASRPQDRQFILSSKKLLLSDSGFYLCAWSVGATDEQYFGPGTRLTVT.

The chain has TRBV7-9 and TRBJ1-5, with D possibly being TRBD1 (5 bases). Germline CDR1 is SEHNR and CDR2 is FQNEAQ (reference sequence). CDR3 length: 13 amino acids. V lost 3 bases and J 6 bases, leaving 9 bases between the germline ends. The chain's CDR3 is CASSLMGGQPQHF. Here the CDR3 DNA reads TGTGCCAGCAGCTTGATGGGGGGTCAGCCCCAGCATTTT. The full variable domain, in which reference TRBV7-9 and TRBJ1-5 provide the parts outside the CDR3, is DTGVSQNPRHKITKRGQNVTFRCDPISEHNRLYWYRQTLGQGPEFLTYFQNEAQLEKSRLLSDRFSAERPKGSFSTLEIQRTEQGDSAMYLCASSLMGGQPQHFGDGTRLSIL.

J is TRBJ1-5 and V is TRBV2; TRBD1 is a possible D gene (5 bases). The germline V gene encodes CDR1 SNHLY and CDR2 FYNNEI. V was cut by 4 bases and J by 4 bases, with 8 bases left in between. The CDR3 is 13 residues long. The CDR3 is CASSGGRNQPQHF. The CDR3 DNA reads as TGTGCCAGCAGTGGGGGGAGAAATCAGCCCCAGCATTTT.

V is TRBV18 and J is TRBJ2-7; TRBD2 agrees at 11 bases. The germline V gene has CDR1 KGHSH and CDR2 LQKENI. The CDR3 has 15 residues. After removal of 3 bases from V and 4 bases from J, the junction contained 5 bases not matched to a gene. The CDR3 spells CASSPPGLAAYEQYF. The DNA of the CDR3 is TGTGCCAGCTCACCCCCGGGACTAGCGGCTTACGAGCAGTACTTC.

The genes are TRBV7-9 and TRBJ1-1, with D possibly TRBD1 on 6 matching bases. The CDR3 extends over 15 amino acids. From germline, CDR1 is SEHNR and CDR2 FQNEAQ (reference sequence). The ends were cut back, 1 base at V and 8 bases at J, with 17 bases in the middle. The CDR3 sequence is CASSLEGGLPSEAFF. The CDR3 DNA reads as TGTGCCAGCAGCTTAGAGGGGGGACTACCCTCGGAAGCTTTCTTT.

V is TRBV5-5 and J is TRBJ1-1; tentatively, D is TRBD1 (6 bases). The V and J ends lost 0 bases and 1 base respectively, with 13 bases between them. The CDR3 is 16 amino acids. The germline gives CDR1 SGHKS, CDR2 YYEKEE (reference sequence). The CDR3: CASSLAVRTANTEAFF. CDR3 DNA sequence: TGTGCCAGCAGCTTGGCCGTGAGGACAGCGAACACTGAAGCTTTCTTT.

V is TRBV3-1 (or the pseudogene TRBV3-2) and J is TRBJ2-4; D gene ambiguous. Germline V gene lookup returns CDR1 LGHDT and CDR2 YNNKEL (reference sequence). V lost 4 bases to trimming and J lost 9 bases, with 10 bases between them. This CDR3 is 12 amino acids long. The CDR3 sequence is CASSRHPCIQYF. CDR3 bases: TGTGCCAGCAGCCGACACCCATGCATTCAGTACTTC.

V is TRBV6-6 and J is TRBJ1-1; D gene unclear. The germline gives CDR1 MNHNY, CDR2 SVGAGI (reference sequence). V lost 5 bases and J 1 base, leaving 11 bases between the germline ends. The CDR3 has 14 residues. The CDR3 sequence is CASSNHAGNTEAFF. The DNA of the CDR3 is TGTGCCAGCAGTAACCACGCAGGGAACACTGAAGCTTTCTTT.

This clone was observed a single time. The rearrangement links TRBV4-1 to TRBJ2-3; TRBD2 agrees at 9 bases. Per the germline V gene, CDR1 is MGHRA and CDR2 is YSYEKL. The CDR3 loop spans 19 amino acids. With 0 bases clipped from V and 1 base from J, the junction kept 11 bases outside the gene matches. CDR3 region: CASSQDLGGGARGTDTQYF. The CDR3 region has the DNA TGCGCCAGCAGCCAAGATTTAGGCGGGGGGGCCCGCGGCACAGATACGCAGTATTTT.

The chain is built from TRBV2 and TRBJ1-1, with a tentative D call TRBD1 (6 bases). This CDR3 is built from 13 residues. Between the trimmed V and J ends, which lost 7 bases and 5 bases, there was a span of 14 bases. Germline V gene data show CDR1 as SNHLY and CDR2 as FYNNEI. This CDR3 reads CASMGGPGTEAFF. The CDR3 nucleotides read TGTGCCAGCATGGGGGGCCCGGGAACTGAAGCTTTCTTT.

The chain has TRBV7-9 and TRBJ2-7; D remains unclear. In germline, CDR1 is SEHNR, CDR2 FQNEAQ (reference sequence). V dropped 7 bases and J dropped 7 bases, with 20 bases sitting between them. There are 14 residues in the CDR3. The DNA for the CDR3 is TGTGCCAGCACCCTCCGGGCCTCGGAAGGGGAGCAGTACTTC. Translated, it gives CASTLRASEGEQYF.

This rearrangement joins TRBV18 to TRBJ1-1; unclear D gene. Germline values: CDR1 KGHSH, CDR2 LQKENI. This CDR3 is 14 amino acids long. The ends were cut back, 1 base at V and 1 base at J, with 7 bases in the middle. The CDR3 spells CASSPLETNTEAFF. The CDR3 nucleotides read TGTGCCAGCTCACCACTGGAGACGAACACTGAAGCTTTCTTT. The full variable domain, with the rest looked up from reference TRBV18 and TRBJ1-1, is NAGVMQNPRHLVRRRGQEARLRCSPMKGHSHVYWYRQLPEEGLKFMVYLQKENIIDESGMPKERFSAEFPKEGPSILRIQQVVRGDSAAYFCASSPLETNTEAFFGQGTRLTVV.